One sample yielded the 19 T cell receptor beta chains listed below, sequenced in a study of Graves' ophthalmopathy and Graves' hyperthyroidism. Amplified material comprised TCR beta CDR3 regions derived from RNA transcripts. RT-PCR in the first round used HTBI primers; a second-round multiplex PCR followed. One entry per CDR3 protein results from TCRdb running MiXCR on the multiplex PCR reads. The sample has roughly 600,000 distinct CDR3 sequences, under 40% seen once. The sequenced sample was peripheral blood or thyroid tissue (not recorded which). Receptors were obtained from an adult man with Graves' hyperthyroidism.

The rearrangement joins TRBV7-2 to TRBJ1-5, with TRBD1 matching over 8 bases. Germline V gives CDR1 SGHTA, CDR2 FQGNSA. The CDR3 consists of 16 residues. With 1 base clipped from V and 1 base from J, the junction kept 3 bases outside the gene matches. The CDR3 bases are TGTGCCAGCAGCTTAGGGGCAGGGGGCAGCAATCAGCCCCAGCATTTT. Its protein product is CASSLGAGGSNQPQHF.

As concerns this clonotype: Possible read error: a much larger clone is one base away. CDR3 residues: CASSLMSERKYF. The CDR3 nucleotides are TGTGCCAGCAGCTTAATGAGCGAGCGGAAGTACTTC. V usage is TRBV11-2 and J usage is TRBJ2-7; a possible D gene is TRBD2 (5 bases). This CDR3 contains 12 residues. Germline CDR1 SGHAT, CDR2 FQNNGV. V gave up 2 bases and J gave up 11 bases, with 13 bases separating them. Full variable domain (outside the CDR3, taken from reference TRBV11-2 and TRBJ2-7): EAGVAQSPRYKIIEKRQSVAFWCNPISGHATLYWYQQILGQGPKLLIQFQNNGVVDDSQLPKDRFSAERLKGVDSTLKIQPAKLEDSAVYLCASSLMSERKYFGPGTRLTVT.

The sample holds many counts of this clonotype. The chain couples TRBV4-2 to TRBJ1-5; weak D call: TRBD1 (6 bases). V was clipped by 1 base and J by 7 bases, with 11 bases between them. In germline, CDR1 is LGHNA, CDR2 YNFKEQ. The CDR3 is 14 amino acids. CDR3 DNA sequence: TGTGCCAGCAGCCAAGGGGAGGGGGGCCAGCCCCAGCATTTT. Its protein is CASSQGEGGQPQHF.

This clonotype was seen at least ten times. The chain couples TRBV7-9 to TRBJ2-3, with D unclear. This CDR3 comprises 15 residues. Germline values: CDR1 SEHNR, CDR2 FQNEAQ (reference sequence). V was trimmed by 2 bases and J by 2 bases, leaving 11 bases between them. CDR3 DNA: TGTGCCAGCAGCTTACTTCGGGCTGTCACAGATACGCAGTATTTT. Protein product: CASSLLRAVTDTQYF. Full variable domain (outside the CDR3, taken from reference TRBV7-9 and TRBJ2-3): DTGVSQNPRHKITKRGQNVTFRCDPISEHNRLYWYRQTLGQGPEFLTYFQNEAQLEKSRLLSDRFSAERPKGSFSTLEIQRTEQGDSAMYLCASSLLRAVTDTQYFGPGTRLTVL.

Ten or more counts support this clonotype. The chain links TRBV24-1 to TRBJ2-2; D remains unclear. Trimming removed 6 bases from V and 0 bases from J, with 7 bases in between. Germline CDR1 reads KGHDR; CDR2 reads SFDVKD. The CDR3 runs 14 residues. Written as DNA, the CDR3 is TGTGCCACCAGTAGAGGATCGAACACCGGGGAGCTGTTTTTT. This gives the protein CATSRGSNTGELFF.

This clonotype has just a few counts. The chain is built from TRBV6-6 and TRBJ1-5, with D perhaps TRBD1 (5 bases). Germline lookup yields CDR1 MNHNY and CDR2 SVGAGI (reference sequence). V was cut by 1 base and J by 5 bases, with 9 bases left in between. The CDR3 is 14 residues long. CDR3 protein: CASSYFTGDQPQHF. The CDR3 bases are TGTGCCAGCAGTTACTTTACGGGGGATCAGCCCCAGCATTTT.

This clonotype turned up a few times. The chain carries TRBV29-1 and TRBJ1-1; D remains ambiguous. The V gene's germline CDR1 is SQVTM and CDR2 ANQGSEA. V was trimmed by 3 bases and J by 4 bases, leaving 15 bases between them. The CDR3 spans 14 residues. The CDR3 loop is CSVDGLMIGTEAFF. The DNA of the CDR3 is TGCAGCGTTGATGGCCTCATGATAGGCACTGAAGCTTTCTTT.

The chain employs TRBV28 and TRBJ2-7; D remains ambiguous. This CDR3 contains 13 residues. Trimming took 3 bases from V and 2 from J, leaving 8 bases between them. CDR1 and CDR2 (germline): MDHEN, SYDVKM. The CDR3: CASSLNSAYEQYF. Written as DNA, the CDR3 is TGTGCCAGCAGTTTGAACAGCGCCTACGAGCAGTACTTC.

This clonotype was detected ten times or more. The chain employs TRBV24-1 and TRBJ1-5; TRBD1 is a possible D gene (5 bases). The CDR3 runs to 14 residues. V shed 9 bases and J shed 1 base, with 12 bases lying between them. CDR1 and CDR2 from the germline V gene are KGHDR and SFDVKD. This chain's CDR3 is CATGGTQSNQPQHF. CDR3 DNA: TGTGCCACCGGCGGGACGCAGAGCAATCAGCCCCAGCATTTT.

This clonotype was recorded at least ten times. The chain has TRBV5-4 and TRBJ1-2; 11 bases align to TRBD1. The CDR3 totals 14 residues. Germline CDR1 is SGHNT and CDR2 is YYREEE (reference sequence). V lost 4 bases, J lost 8 bases, and 7 bases stayed unmatched. CDR3 nucleotides: TGTGCCAGCAGCCTGGGACAGGGGGTCCGGGGCTACACCTTC. Protein sequence: CASSLGQGVRGYTF.

This clonotype has a count of ten or more. The chain joins TRBV20-1 to TRBJ1-1, with D unclear. V gave up 0 bases and J gave up 10 bases, with 9 bases separating them. Germline lookup yields CDR1 DFQATT and CDR2 SNEGSKA (reference sequence). The CDR3 has 11 amino acids. The CDR3 DNA sequence: TGCAGTGCTAGAGATAAGAGTAGAGCTTTCTTT. Protein sequence: CSARDKSRAFF.

A word on this clonotype: In this CDR3 the conserved last residue, phenylalanine or tryptophan, is missing, so a read error is likely. The DNA is left out, because the CDR3 cannot be placed on it with certainty; the CDR3 is given as TCRdb lists it. The chain is built from TRBV7-2 and TRBJ2-7; TRBD1, the table's D call, lacks a check against the DNA. Counting both end residues, the CDR3 totals 10 amino acids. Looked up from germline, CDR1 is SGHTA and CDR2 is FQGNSA. CDR3: CASSPRQGAG.

The chain employs TRBV20-1 and TRBJ1-1; D remains unclear. CDR3 length: 12 amino acids. Deletions cut 6 bases from V and 6 bases from J, with 14 bases between. Looked up from germline, CDR1 is DFQATT and CDR2 is SNEGSKA (reference sequence). The CDR3 spells CSAYTWVSEAFF. DNA for the CDR3: TGCAGTGCGTATACTTGGGTGTCTGAAGCTTTCTTT.

This clonotype was recorded only once. A much larger clone lies a single base off, so this may be a read error. The rearrangement joins TRBV5-4 to TRBJ1-5; 9 nucleotides match TRBD1. Germline lookup yields CDR1 SGHNT and CDR2 YYREEE (reference sequence). The J segment lost 12 bases and the V segment lost 2 bases, leaving 9 bases of the junction unmatched. The CDR3 has 14 residues. CDR3 protein: CASSFGQGFIDQHF. CDR3 bases: TGTGCCAGCAGCTTCGGACAGGGGTTCATAGACCAGCATTTT.

V usage is TRBV7-9 and J usage is TRBJ2-7; D may be TRBD2 (5 bases). The DNA end favors TRBJ2-1, so the J call may be wrong. Germline V gene sequence: CDR1 SEHNR, CDR2 FQNEAQ (reference sequence). This CDR3 region has 14 residues. Here the CDR3 DNA reads TGTGCCAGCAGCCCGAAACTAGTACACAATGAGCAGTTCTTC. This codes for CASSPKLVHNEQFF.

This chain connects TRBV24-1 to TRBJ2-7, with a tentative D call TRBD2 (5 bases). The CDR3 loop spans 13 amino acids. CDR1 and CDR2 from the germline V gene are KGHDR and SFDVKD. CDR3 sequence (DNA): TGTGCTAGCGTTCGACCTAGGGCAGTCGAGCAGTACTTC. Its protein is CASVRPRAVEQYF.

This rearrangement joins TRBV27 to TRBJ2-5; D unresolved. CDR1 and CDR2 from the germline V gene are MNHEY and SMNVEV (reference sequence). The V gene lost 3 bases and the J gene lost 2 bases, with 7 bases spanning the gap. This CDR3 is 13 amino acids long. CDR3 nucleotides: TGTGCCAGCAGTTTTTCGTGGCAAGAGACCCAGTACTTC. Encoded protein: CASSFSWQETQYF.

This clonotype was counted ten times or more. J is TRBJ1-5 and V is TRBV19, with 10 bases that match TRBD1. Per germline, CDR1 LNHDA and CDR2 SQIVND (reference sequence). This CDR3 region has 17 residues. V lost 3 bases and J lost 9; bases outside the gene matches: 14. The CDR3 sequence is CASSIDRGQGESGPQHF. CDR3 nucleotide sequence: TGTGCCAGTAGTATCGACAGGGGGCAAGGGGAAAGCGGGCCCCAGCATTTT.

Worth noting for this clonotype: A much larger clone lies a single base off, so this may be a read error. The chain uses TRBV13 and TRBJ2-7; D is perhaps TRBD1 (6 bases). The germline gives CDR1 PRHDT, CDR2 FYEKMQ (reference sequence). The CDR3 runs to 14 residues. Deletions cut 3 bases from V and 9 bases from J, with 18 bases between. In nucleotides, the CDR3 is TGTGCCAGCAGCTTTCGCCAGGGGTCCAACGGGCAGTACTTC. Protein: CASSFRQGSNGQYF.